This record concerns one T cell receptor (beta chain) sequence. Antigen specificity is unknown. The repertoire was sequenced with immunoSEQ multiplex PCR; TCRdb's copy has only in-frame clones and lacks some. Here the sample spans roughly 110,000 clones, more than 60% being singletons. The record originates from a study of PD-1 blockade in mismatch repair-deficient tumors. Study outcomes and limitations: After pembrolizumab, tumor-resident clones rose rapidly, then generally contracted before radiologic responses.

TCRs were sequenced from a few patients responding to pembrolizumab. This material consisted of peripheral blood, taken approximately 64 weeks after starting pembrolizumab. The TCR was taken from an adult with mismatch repair-deficient cancer.

The CDR3: CASSPGAGNQPQHF. CDR3 nucleotide sequence: TGTGCCAGTAGTCCAGGGGCGGGCAATCAGCCCCAGCATTTT. This rearrangement joins TRBV19 to TRBJ1-5, with D possibly being TRBD1 (6 bases). The CDR3 extends over 14 amino acids. CDR1 is LNHDA and CDR2 is SQIVND in the germline V gene (reference sequence). V shed 5 bases and J shed 2 bases, with 10 bases lying between them.